Listed below are T cell receptor beta chains from one sample, sequenced in a study of cytomegalovirus exposure and HLA in healthy donors. Method: immunoSEQ multiplex PCR; TCRdb's copy keeps in-frame clones and lacks some. The data show about 83,000 clones, about four fifths seen once. Sample: PBMCs. These receptors all stem from a man younger than 35 in good health and CMV-seropositive. The CDR3 runs from the conserved cysteine through the conserved F or W. The order of the fields is CDR3 protein, CDR3 DNA, V gene, J gene, D gene, clone size. D genes are given only for firm matches. Some rows have no size entry. The others give once, few or many, or a class for an expanded clone.

CDR3: CASSSTGITEAFF; DNA: TGTGCCAGCAGCTCGACAGGGATCACTGAAGCTTTCTTT; V: TRBV7-9; J: TRBJ1-1; D: TRBD1; size: -
CDR3: CASSLQTGTNTEAFF; DNA: TGCGCCAGCAGCTTGCAGACAGGGACGAACACTGAAGCTTTCTTT; V: TRBV5-1; J: TRBJ1-1; D: TRBD1; size: -
CDR3: CASSSNAGTVSGNTIYF; DNA: TGTGCCAGCAGTTCAAACGCCGGGACAGTCTCTGGAAACACCATATATTTT; V: TRBV28; J: TRBJ1-3; D: TRBD1; size: -
CDR3: CASGANTGELFF; DNA: TGTGCTAGCGGAGCGAACACCGGGGAGCTGTTTTTT; V: TRBV27; J: TRBJ2-2; D: -; size: -
CDR3: CATSRDRQGAREQYF; DNA: TGTGCCACCAGCAGAGATAGACAGGGGGCGAGAGAGCAGTACTTC; V: TRBV15; J: TRBJ2-7; D: TRBD1; size: -
CDR3: CASSRNLAYEQYF; DNA: TGTGCCAGCAGCCGAAATCTAGCTTACGAGCAGTACTTC; V: TRBV11-1; J: TRBJ2-7; D: -; size: -
CDR3: CASSLELSAYEQYF; DNA: TGTGCCAGCAGCTTAGAACTATCAGCCTACGAGCAGTACTTC; V: TRBV7-8; J: TRBJ2-7; D: -; size: -
CDR3: CASSLAGDSSVPLHF; DNA: TGTGCCAGCAGCTTAGCAGGGGATAGTTCTGTACCCCTCCACTTT; V: TRBV7-9; J: TRBJ1-6; D: -; size: -
CDR3: CASKVTGAEDYGYTF; DNA: TGTGCCAGCAAGGTAACAGGGGCCGAGGACTATGGCTACACCTTC; V: TRBV28; J: TRBJ1-2; D: TRBD1; size: -
CDR3: CASSVAPSGSYEQYF; DNA: TGTGCCAGCAGCGTAGCCCCCAGCGGGAGCTACGAGCAGTACTTC; V: TRBV9; J: TRBJ2-7; D: TRBD2; size: -
CDR3: CASSNPVGSGGYTF; DNA: TGTGCCAGCAGCAATCCTGTAGGTTCAGGAGGCTACACCTTC; V: TRBV7-9; J: TRBJ1-2; D: -; size: -
CDR3: CASSPGTSGYEQYF; DNA: TGTGCCAGCAGCCCGGGGACTAGCGGTTACGAGCAGTACTTC; V: TRBV7-9; J: TRBJ2-7; D: TRBD2; size: -
CDR3: CASSLPGRASQYF; DNA: TGTGCCAGCAGCCTCCCCGGGCGGGCCAGCCAGTATTTT; V: TRBV5-4; J: TRBJ2-3; D: -; size: -
CDR3: CASSYSRKNTEAFF; DNA: TGTGCCAGCAGTTACTCCCGTAAGAACACTGAAGCTTTCTTT; V: TRBV6-5; J: TRBJ1-1; D: -; size: few
CDR3: CASRRPFGTEAFF; DNA: TGCGCCAGCAGGCGGCCATTCGGCACTGAAGCTTTCTTT; V: TRBV5-1; J: TRBJ1-1; D: -; size: -
CDR3: CASSFLDRGPYGYTF; DNA: TGCGCCAGCAGCTTCTTAGACAGGGGCCCCTATGGCTACACCTTC; V: TRBV5-1; J: TRBJ1-2; D: TRBD1; size: -
CDR3: CSVEILAGAQETQYF; DNA: TGCAGCGTTGAAATACTAGCGGGAGCTCAAGAGACCCAGTACTTC; V: TRBV29-1; J: TRBJ2-5; D: TRBD2; size: -
CDR3: CASSLELASGRNEQFF; DNA: TGTGCCAGCAGCTTAGAATTGGCTAGCGGGAGAAATGAGCAGTTCTTC; V: TRBV11-2; J: TRBJ2-1; D: TRBD2; size: once
CDR3: CASSRAGGGGRWDEQFF; DNA: TGCGCCAGCAGCCGGGCTGGGGGTGGCGGGAGATGGGATGAGCAGTTCTTC; V: TRBV4-1; J: TRBJ2-1; D: TRBD2; size: -
CDR3: CATSSSGGYNEQFF; DNA: TGTGCCACCAGCAGTTCAGGGGGCTACAATGAGCAGTTCTTC; V: TRBV15; J: TRBJ2-1; D: TRBD1; size: -
CDR3: CATSREISLEAEQFF; DNA: TGTGCCACCAGCAGAGAAATAAGCCTTGAGGCTGAGCAGTTCTTC; V: TRBV15; J: TRBJ2-1; D: -; size: -
CDR3: CSVRQGSYEQYF; DNA: TGCAGCGTTAGACAGGGAAGCTACGAGCAGTACTTC; V: TRBV29-1; J: TRBJ2-7; D: TRBD1; size: -
CDR3: CASSRGLPLGDTQYF; DNA: TGTGCCAGCTCACGGGGCCTACCTCTGGGAGATACGCAGTATTTT; V: TRBV18; J: TRBJ2-3; D: -; size: -
CDR3: CASSVEPMNTEAFF; DNA: TGTGCCAGCAGCGTAGAACCTATGAACACTGAAGCTTTCTTT; V: TRBV9; J: TRBJ1-1; D: -; size: -
CDR3: CASSPALAGRTDTQYF; DNA: TGCGCCAGCAGCCCCGCCCTAGCGGGGAGGACAGATACGCAGTATTTT; V: TRBV5-1; J: TRBJ2-3; D: TRBD2; size: -
CDR3: CASNSRTGNEQFF; DNA: TGTGCCAGCAATAGTCGTACTGGTAATGAGCAGTTCTTC; V: TRBV7-6; J: TRBJ2-1; D: -; size: -
CDR3: CATSILGGEPGGRYF; DNA: TGTGCCACCAGCATCCTCGGGGGGGAGCCCGGAGGACGGTACTTC; V: TRBV15; J: TRBJ2-7; D: TRBD2; size: -
CDR3: CASSYLHPPEGEQFF; DNA: TGTGCCAGCAGTTACCTACACCCGCCCGAGGGTGAGCAGTTCTTC; V: TRBV6-5; J: TRBJ2-1; D: -; size: -
CDR3: CASSLDRVQQPQHF; DNA: TGTGCCAGCAGCTTAGACAGGGTACAACAGCCCCAGCATTTT; V: TRBV7-8; J: TRBJ1-5; D: -; size: -
CDR3: CASSVLGDRGDEQYF; DNA: TGTGCCAGCAGCGTTCTAGGAGACAGGGGTGACGAGCAGTACTTC; V: TRBV27; J: TRBJ2-7; D: TRBD1; size: -
CDR3: CASPRTGIRYEQYF; DNA: TGTGCCAGCCCGCGGACAGGGATTAGGTACGAGCAGTACTTC; V: TRBV11-3; J: TRBJ2-7; D: TRBD1; size: -
CDR3: CSAGAGERAEQYF; DNA: TGCAGCGCGGGGGCGGGGGAGCGGGCCGAGCAGTACTTC; V: TRBV29-1; J: TRBJ2-7; D: -; size: -
CDR3: CASSPLDRYEQYF; DNA: TGTGCCAGCTCACCCCTTGACAGGTACGAGCAGTACTTC; V: TRBV18; J: TRBJ2-7; D: -; size: -
CDR3: CASSVGGQVETRYF; DNA: TGTGCCAGCAGCGTAGGAGGGCAAGTAGAGACCCGGTACTTC; V: TRBV9; J: TRBJ2-5; D: -; size: -
CDR3: CASSFLRGAYNEQFF; DNA: TGTGCCAGCAGCTTTCTGCGGGGGGCCTACAATGAGCAGTTCTTC; V: TRBV7-6; J: TRBJ2-1; D: TRBD2; size: -
CDR3: CSVEVGPAQFF; DNA: TGCAGCGTTGAAGTGGGCCCTGCGCAGTTCTTC; V: TRBV29-1; J: TRBJ2-1; D: -; size: many
CDR3: CTSSDYRGPVPSYNEQFF; DNA: TGCACCAGCAGCGATTACAGGGGGCCCGTACCGTCCTACAATGAGCAGTTCTTC; V: TRBV1; J: TRBJ2-1; D: -; size: -
CDR3: CASSSSIARGRNTEAFF; DNA: TGTGCCAGCAGCTCAAGTATTGCCCGGGGTCGAAACACTGAAGCTTTCTTT; V: TRBV11-2; J: TRBJ1-1; D: -; size: -
CDR3: CASGLAGADGELFF; DNA: TGTGCCAGCGGACTAGCGGGAGCGGACGGGGAGCTGTTTTTT; V: TRBV11-3; J: TRBJ2-2; D: TRBD2; size: -
CDR3: CATRGTGRGGETQYF; DNA: TGTGCCACCAGGGGGACAGGTCGCGGTGGAGAGACCCAGTACTTC; V: TRBV15; J: TRBJ2-5; D: TRBD1; size: -
CDR3: CASSDLDSTGKLFQNTEAFF; DNA: TGTGCCAGCAGTGATCTGGATAGTACAGGGAAACTGTTTCAGAACACTGAAGCTTTCTTT; V: TRBV2; J: TRBJ1-1; D: -; size: -
CDR3: CAIPSAGEINEQFF; DNA: TGTGCCATCCCTTCAGCGGGAGAAATCAATGAGCAGTTCTTC; V: TRBV28; J: TRBJ2-1; D: TRBD2; size: once
CDR3: CASSGAGSNQPQHF; DNA: TGTGCCAGCAGCGGAGCCGGAAGCAATCAGCCCCAGCATTTT; V: TRBV13; J: TRBJ1-5; D: -; size: -
CDR3: CASSDSGRRRDEQFF; DNA: TGTGCCAGCAGCGATAGCGGGAGGCGGCGGGATGAGCAGTTCTTC; V: TRBV7-9; J: TRBJ2-1; D: TRBD2; size: -
CDR3: CAIRPRSPRNTEAFF; DNA: TGTGCCATCAGGCCCCGGAGCCCGCGAAACACTGAAGCTTTCTTT; V: TRBV10-3; J: TRBJ1-1; D: -; size: -
CDR3: CSVRPRGGTVYGYTF; DNA: TGCAGCGTACGCCCTAGGGGGGGAACTGTCTATGGCTACACCTTC; V: TRBV29-1; J: TRBJ1-2; D: -; size: -